The 16 T cell receptor beta chains below all came from one sample that was sequenced in a study of T cell responses to AZD1222 COVID-19 vaccine. This table comes from immunoSEQ multiplex PCR, and its TCRdb copy is limited to in-frame clones, with some not included. The top ten clones hold 2.5% to 3% of a sample with around 160,000 clones, just over 90% of them seen once. This specimen was peripheral blood, taken on day 0 of MenACWY control vaccination. The receptor source for this set is an adult in good health.

V gene TRBV10-1 combines with J gene TRBJ1-6; D is undetermined. Trimming cost V 8 bases and J 11 bases, with 16 bases left between them. This CDR3 has 13 amino acids. The germline CDR1 and CDR2 sequences are WNHNN and SYGVQD (reference sequence). CDR3 sequence (DNA): TGCGCCAGCGCCCCAGACATCAACGCACCCCTCCACTTT. It is translated as CASAPDINAPLHF.

The chain combines TRBV3-1 (or the pseudogene TRBV3-2) with TRBJ1-3; possible D gene TRBD1, 6 bases. Per germline, CDR1 LGHDT and CDR2 YNNKEL (reference sequence). V lost 4 bases to trimming and J lost 4 bases, with 14 bases between them. This CDR3 has 15 residues. For the CDR3, the DNA is TGTGCCAGCAGCCCGAGGGGGTGGGGAGGAAACACCATATATTTT. This gives the protein CASSPRGWGGNTIYF.

This clone turned up a few times. The CDR3 sequence is CAWSVVDRVDEQYF. CDR3 DNA: TGTGCCTGGAGTGTGGTGGACAGGGTTGACGAGCAGTACTTC. The rearrangement uses TRBV30 and TRBJ2-7; TRBD1 matches at 8 bases. V shed 0 bases and J 5 bases; nucleotides not matched to a gene: 6. The CDR3 spans 14 residues. The germline V gene encodes CDR1 GTSNPN and CDR2 SVGIG (reference sequence).

The DNA for the CDR3 is TGTGCCAGCAGCTTAGGGACAGGGGGTCCCACAGATACGCAGTATTTT. Protein product: CASSLGTGGPTDTQYF. This sequence joins TRBV7-9 and TRBJ2-3; 10 positions agree with TRBD1. This CDR3 comprises 16 residues. Trimming at V came to 1 base and at J to 2 bases, leaving 3 bases not matched to a gene. The germline V gene encodes CDR1 SEHNR and CDR2 FQNEAQ (reference sequence).

J is TRBJ1-2 and V is TRBV18; tentative D call: TRBD1 (6 bases). Germline CDR1 and CDR2: KGHSH and LQKENI. V shed 6 bases and J shed 7 bases, with 18 bases lying between them. This CDR3 is built from 14 residues. CDR3 residues: CASSSAQGQFGYTF. The CDR3 DNA sequence: TGTGCCAGCTCGTCGGCTCAGGGGCAATTTGGCTACACCTTC.

The chain has TRBV28 and TRBJ1-5; D is uncertain. CDR1 and CDR2 from the germline V gene are MDHEN and SYDVKM. The CDR3 totals 15 residues. The V end lost 10 bases, the J end lost 1 base, and 17 bases lay between the germline ends. CDR3 amino acids: CATAWGGLSNQPQHF. The CDR3 nucleotides read TGTGCCACCGCATGGGGAGGGTTGAGCAATCAGCCCCAGCATTTT. The variable domain in full, completed from reference TRBV28 and TRBJ1-5, reads DVKVTQSSRYLVKRTGEKVFLECVQDMDHENMFWYRQDPGLGLRLIYFSYDVKMKEKGDIPEGYSVSREKKERFSLILESASTNQTSMYLCATAWGGLSNQPQHFGDGTRLSIL.

This sequence joins TRBV6-5 and TRBJ2-5; TRBD2 might be the D (5 bases). V was trimmed by 5 bases and J by 5 bases, leaving 15 bases between them. CDR1 is MNHEY, CDR2 SVGAGI, per germline. The CDR3 has 14 residues. For the CDR3, the DNA is TGTGCCAGCAGTCACACTAGAGTATGGGAGACCCAGTACTTC. Translating it yields CASSHTRVWETQYF.

There are a few counts of this clone. V is TRBV27 and J is TRBJ2-3; D not certain. V was trimmed by 3 bases and J by 3 bases, leaving 7 bases between them. Germline values: CDR1 MNHEY, CDR2 SMNVEV (reference sequence). The CDR3 extends over 13 amino acids. CDR3 coding DNA: TGTGCCAGCAGTTTCAAGGCAACAGATACGCAGTATTTT. Translated, it gives CASSFKATDTQYF.

This chain uses TRBV5-1 with TRBJ2-7; no reliable D call. V lost 0 bases and J 5 bases, leaving 15 bases between the germline ends. This CDR3 contains 15 residues. CDR1 and CDR2 from the germline V gene are SGHRS and YFSETQ. The CDR3 spells CASSLDGKGGDEQYF. The CDR3, as DNA: TGCGCCAGCAGCTTGGACGGAAAGGGTGGGGACGAGCAGTACTTC.

The chain uses TRBV9 and TRBJ1-3; D gene unclear. Germline V gene data show CDR1 as SGDLS and CDR2 as YYNGEE. There are 16 residues in the CDR3. V was trimmed by 0 bases and J by 2 bases, leaving 12 bases between them. CDR3 bases: TGTGCCAGCAGCGTAGACGGAGGGCTAGCTGGAAACACCATATATTTT. This sequence encodes CASSVDGGLAGNTIYF.

The chain employs TRBV29-1 and TRBJ2-7; 10 bases match TRBD1. The length of the CDR3 is 14 residues. Looked up from germline, CDR1 is SQVTM and CDR2 is ANQGSEA. Trimming removed 0 bases from V and 3 bases from J; junction bases left unmatched: 2. The CDR3 bases are TGCAGCGTTGAAGAAGGGACAGGGGTCTACGAGCAGTACTTC. Encoded protein: CSVEEGTGVYEQYF.

The CDR3 here is CASSESARGRGDYEQYF. The CDR3 nucleotides read TGTGCCAGCAGTGAATCAGCTAGGGGCAGGGGCGACTACGAGCAGTACTTC. This chain links TRBV2 with TRBJ2-7, with D possibly being TRBD1 (6 bases). This CDR3 comprises 17 residues. The germline V gene has CDR1 SNHLY and CDR2 FYNNEI. V shed 2 bases and J shed 3 bases, with 20 bases lying between them.

The genes are TRBV9 and TRBJ2-1; no definite D call. Germline assignment: CDR1 SGDLS and CDR2 YYNGEE. The CDR3 totals 14 residues. V was pared by 3 bases and J by 8 bases, with 15 bases between. CDR3 sequence: CASSAISPTDEQFF. The CDR3 region has the DNA TGTGCCAGCAGCGCCATAAGCCCTACGGATGAGCAGTTCTTC. The complete variable domain, with remaining parts taken from reference TRBV9 and TRBJ2-1, reads DSGVTQTPKHLITATGQRVTLRCSPRSGDLSVYWYQQSLDQGLQFLIQYYNGEERAKGNILERFSAQQFPDLHSELNLSSLELGDSALYFCASSAISPTDEQFFGPGTRLTVL.

This sequence joins TRBV10-2 and TRBJ2-7; 10 bases map to TRBD1. V lost 6 bases and J lost 1; bases outside the gene matches: 9. This CDR3 region has 16 residues. Germline values: CDR1 WSHSY, CDR2 SAAADI. Here the CDR3 reads CASRPVRQGASYEQYF. The CDR3 DNA sequence: TGCGCCAGCAGACCCGTCCGACAGGGGGCATCCTACGAGCAGTACTTC.

The rearrangement uses TRBV6-2 or TRBV6-3 and TRBJ2-3; D might be TRBD1 (5 bases). Trimming stripped 4 bases from V and 2 bases from J, with 13 bases between. This CDR3 contains 15 residues. Germline CDR1 is MNHEY and CDR2 is SVGEGT. In DNA form, the CDR3 reads TGTGCCAGCAGTTCCATAAGGGGTTCCACAGATACGCAGTATTTT. It codes for CASSSIRGSTDTQYF.

In DNA form, the CDR3 reads TGCGCCAGCAGCCAAGATTGGAAGACCCAGTACTTC. This translates into CASSQDWKTQYF. V usage is TRBV4-1 and J usage is TRBJ2-5; D remains unclear. V was pared by 0 bases and J by 6 bases, with 5 bases between. There are 12 residues in the CDR3. Germline V gives CDR1 MGHRA, CDR2 YSYEKL.